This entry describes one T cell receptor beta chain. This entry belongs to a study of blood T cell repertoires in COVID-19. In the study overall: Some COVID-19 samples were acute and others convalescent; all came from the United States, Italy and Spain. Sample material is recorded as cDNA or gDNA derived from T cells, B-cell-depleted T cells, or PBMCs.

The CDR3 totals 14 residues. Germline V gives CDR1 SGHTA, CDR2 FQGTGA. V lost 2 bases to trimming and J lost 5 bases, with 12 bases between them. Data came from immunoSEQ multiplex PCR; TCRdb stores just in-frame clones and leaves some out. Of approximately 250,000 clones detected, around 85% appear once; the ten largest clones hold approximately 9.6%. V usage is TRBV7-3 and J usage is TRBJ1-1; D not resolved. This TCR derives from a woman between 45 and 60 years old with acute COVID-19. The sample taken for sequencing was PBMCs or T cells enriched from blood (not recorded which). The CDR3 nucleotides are TGTGCCAGCAGCTTAGCAGGTGAGAGTACTGAAGCTTTCTTT. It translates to CASSLAGESTEAFF.